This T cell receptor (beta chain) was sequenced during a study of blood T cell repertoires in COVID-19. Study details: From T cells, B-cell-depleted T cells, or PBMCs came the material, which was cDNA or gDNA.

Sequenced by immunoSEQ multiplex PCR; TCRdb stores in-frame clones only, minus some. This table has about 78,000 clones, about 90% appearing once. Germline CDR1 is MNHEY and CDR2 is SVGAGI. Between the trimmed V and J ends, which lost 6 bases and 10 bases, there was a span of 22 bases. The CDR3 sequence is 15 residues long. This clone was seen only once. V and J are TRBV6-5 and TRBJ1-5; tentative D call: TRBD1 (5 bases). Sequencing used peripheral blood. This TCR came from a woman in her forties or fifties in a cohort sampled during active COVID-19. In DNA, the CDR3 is TGTGCCAGCAGCTTCCGTCCCGGGCCGGGGGATCCCCAGCATTTT. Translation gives CASSFRPGPGDPQHF.